What follows are 4 T cell receptor beta chains derived from one specimen sequenced in a study of blood T cell repertoires in COVID-19. Using immunoSEQ multiplex PCR, the repertoire was profiled, and TCRdb retains in-frame clones only, with some absent. The sample lists over 45,000 clones; roughly four fifths were seen once. Sequencing was performed on peripheral blood. The receptors shown here come from a man in his forties with acute or convalescent COVID-19.

The chain uses TRBV28 and TRBJ2-7; TRBD2 is a possible D gene (5 bases). The CDR3 length is 15 residues. V lost 1 base and J lost 4, with 14 bases in between. Looked up from germline, CDR1 is MDHEN and CDR2 is SYDVKM. CDR3 coding DNA: TGTGCCAGCAGTTTATTACCCGCCCGGGGATACGAGCAGTACTTC. Protein sequence: CASSLLPARGYEQYF.

This chain links TRBV4-1 with TRBJ2-7, with TRBD1 matching 9 bases. J was trimmed by 4 bases and V by 8 bases; bases with no gene match: 12. CDR1 is MGHRA and CDR2 is YSYEKL in the germline V gene. This CDR3 contains 15 residues. The CDR3 DNA sequence: TGCGCCAGCGGACAGGGGTCTTGGCAGCCTTACGAGCAGTACTTC. The encoded protein is CASGQGSWQPYEQYF.

This chain uses TRBV6-5 with TRBJ1-2; 7 positions match TRBD1. Trimming took 11 bases from V and 4 from J; bases not matched to a gene: 7. CDR3 length equals 12 residues. Germline V gene data show CDR1 as MNHEY and CDR2 as SVGAGI. The CDR3 region is CAVRGDVYGYTF. CDR3 coding DNA: TGTGCCGTCAGGGGGGATGTCTATGGCTACACCTTC.

DNA of the CDR3: TGTGCCAGCAGCTACGGACATACTGACACAGATACGCAGTATTTT. Its protein is CASSYGHTDTDTQYF. The chain is built from TRBV11-2 and TRBJ2-3; weak D call: TRBD1 (5 bases). Germline V lookup: CDR1 SGHAT, CDR2 FQNNGV. This CDR3 is built from 15 residues. V was trimmed by 4 bases and J by 2 bases, leaving 13 bases between them.